The next 18 T cell receptor beta chains were all read from a single sample in a study of blood T cell repertoires in COVID-19. TCRdb's copy holds only in-frame clones and misses some; the assay was immunoSEQ multiplex PCR. The top ten hold about a tenth of the sample, which has over 100,000 clones, approximately 84% seen once. Material: peripheral blood. These receptors all stem from a man aged 40-50 years with active or convalescent COVID-19.

This clone was recorded many times. The chain recombines TRBV7-3 with TRBJ2-1; 12 bases are shared with TRBD1. Trimming at V came to 0 bases and at J to 1 base, leaving 7 bases not matched to a gene. The CDR3 runs to 19 residues. CDR1 SGHTA and CDR2 FQGTGA come from the germline V gene. The CDR3 reads CASSLTGQGAIRSYNEQFF. CDR3 DNA sequence: TGTGCCAGCAGCTTAACGGGACAGGGGGCTATTAGATCCTACAATGAGCAGTTCTTC.

The gene calls are TRBV4-1 and TRBJ2-7, with TRBD1 matching 10 bases. Trimming took 0 bases from V and 4 from J; bases not matched to a gene: 3. This CDR3 has 15 residues. Germline lookup yields CDR1 MGHRA and CDR2 YSYEKL. Here the CDR3 DNA reads TGCGCCAGCAGCCAAGAAAGGGGACAGGGGTACGAGCAGTACTTC. This encodes CASSQERGQGYEQYF.

The chain joins TRBV12-5 to TRBJ2-7, with TRBD1 matching over 9 bases. V lost 0 bases, J lost 1 base, and 4 bases stayed unmatched. The CDR3 contains 16 residues. Per the germline V gene, CDR1 is LGHNT and CDR2 is FRNRAP. The CDR3 region has the DNA TGTGCTAGTGGTTTGGTACCGGGACAGGGATCCTACGAGCAGTACTTC. Translation gives CASGLVPGQGSYEQYF.

Worth noting for this clone: One end of the junction varies from germline; a read error may be responsible. The chain has TRBV7-7 and TRBJ2-5; the D gene is possibly TRBD2 (5 bases). The CDR3 runs to 15 residues. The germline CDR1 and CDR2 sequences are SSHAT and FNYEAQ (reference sequence). The CDR3 coding sequence is TGTGCTAGCAGCTCGGAGGTGTGGCTAACGGAGACCCAGTACTTC. Amino acids: CASSSEVWLTETQYF.

The chain joins TRBV30 to TRBJ1-6, with 8 nucleotides matching TRBD1. The germline V gene encodes CDR1 GTSNPN and CDR2 SVGIG (reference sequence). The CDR3 length is 14 residues. With V trimmed by 4 bases and J by 8 bases, 7 bases remained unmatched. For the CDR3, the DNA is TGTGCCTGGACAACAGGGGGAAGCGATTCACCCCTCCACTTT. Translated: CAWTTGGSDSPLHF.

The rearrangement links TRBV30 to TRBJ2-2; D gene uncertain. There are 14 residues in the CDR3. V lost 2 bases and J lost 6, with 13 bases in between. The germline V gene has CDR1 GTSNPN and CDR2 SVGIG (reference sequence). The CDR3 DNA follows: TGTGCCTGGAGTCCTTTCAGATACGCCGGGGAGCTGTTTTTT. Translation gives CAWSPFRYAGELFF.

This sequence joins TRBV4-2 and TRBJ2-7; tentative D call: TRBD2 (5 bases). The germline CDR1 and CDR2 sequences are LGHNA and YNFKEQ. This CDR3 comprises 15 residues. V was pared by 0 bases and J by 2 bases, with 11 bases between. CDR3 sequence reads: CASSQDWENTYEQYF. The CDR3, as DNA: TGTGCCAGCAGCCAAGATTGGGAGAATACCTACGAGCAGTACTTC.

V and J are TRBV6-5 and TRBJ1-6, with a possible D match to TRBD1 (6 bases). Germline CDR1 is MNHEY and CDR2 is SVGAGI. Trimming shortened V by 10 bases and J by 9 bases, and 22 bases separated the two germline ends. The CDR3 is 15 residues long. The CDR3 sequence is CATKRTDRLSSPLHF. DNA of the CDR3: TGTGCCACCAAGAGGACAGACCGTCTGAGTTCACCCCTCCACTTT.

The genes are TRBV3-1 (or the pseudogene TRBV3-2) and TRBJ1-2; 8 bases match TRBD1. Germline V gene sequence: CDR1 LGHDT, CDR2 YNNKEL (reference sequence). CDR3 size: 16 residues. Trimming removed 2 bases from V and 2 bases from J; junction bases left unmatched: 7. DNA of the CDR3: TGTGCCAGCAGCCAACTCTTATCAGGGGGCAACTATGGCTACACCTTC. This sequence encodes CASSQLLSGGNYGYTF.

The chain links TRBV6-5 to TRBJ2-3; 7 bases fit TRBD2. The CDR3 has 14 amino acids. Trimming at V came to 6 bases and at J to 2 bases, leaving 5 bases not matched to a gene. Germline V gene data show CDR1 as MNHEY and CDR2 as SVGAGI. The CDR3 is CASSKGLITDTQYF. The CDR3 DNA follows: TGTGCCAGCAGCAAGGGACTAATCACAGATACGCAGTATTTT.

V is TRBV11-1 and J is TRBJ2-1; a weak D match, TRBD2 (5 bases). The CDR3 is made up of 14 amino acids. Germline-derived CDR1 and CDR2 are SGHAT and FQDESV (reference sequence). Between the trimmed V and J ends, which lost 0 bases and 8 bases, there was a span of 11 bases. The CDR3 nucleotides read TGTGCCAGCAGCTTAGCGCTAGCACGTCATGAGCAGTTCTTC. Translating it yields CASSLALARHEQFF.

The rearrangement uses TRBV18 and TRBJ1-3; TRBD1 matches at 8 bases. Germline CDR1 KGHSH, CDR2 LQKENI. V lost 3 bases, J lost 6 bases, and 4 bases stayed unmatched. The CDR3 contains 14 residues. CDR3 region: CASSPAGQENTIYF. For the CDR3, the DNA is TGTGCCAGCTCACCCGCGGGACAGGAAAACACCATATATTTT.

The chain uses TRBV18 and TRBJ1-5; TRBD1 is a possible D gene (5 bases). CDR1 and CDR2 from the germline V gene are KGHSH and LQKENI. This CDR3 contains 13 residues. The V gene lost 3 bases and the J gene lost 6 bases, with 9 bases spanning the gap. Here the CDR3 DNA reads TGTGCCAGCTCACCCGGGGGGATTCAGCCCCAGCATTTT. It codes for CASSPGGIQPQHF.

The chain joins TRBV11-2 to TRBJ1-3; D gene unclear. The CDR3 is 15 amino acids. Trimming stripped 0 bases from V and 1 base from J, with 7 bases between. In germline, CDR1 is SGHAT, CDR2 FQNNGV. Here the CDR3 DNA reads TGTGCCAGCAGCTTAGATATTAAATCTGGAAACACCATATATTTT. Residues: CASSLDIKSGNTIYF.

The count of this clone is one. V usage is TRBV6-1 and J usage is TRBJ1-5, with TRBD1 matching 8 bases. The germline gives CDR1 MNHNS, CDR2 SASEGT. Trimming at V came to 2 bases and at J to 0 bases, leaving 9 bases not matched to a gene. The CDR3 spans 18 residues. The CDR3 sequence is CASSELAWDRSSNQPQHF. The DNA of the CDR3 is TGTGCCAGCAGTGAATTGGCGTGGGACAGGAGTAGCAATCAGCCCCAGCATTTT.

The genes are TRBV2 and TRBJ2-5; 9 bases are shared with TRBD1. Trimming cost V 0 bases and J 6 bases; bases outside gene matches: 5. The germline V gene encodes CDR1 SNHLY and CDR2 FYNNEI. The CDR3 extends over 15 amino acids. Written as DNA, the CDR3 is TGTGCCAGCAGTGAAGCGGGACAGGGTTTGAAGACCCAGTACTTC. Its protein product is CASSEAGQGLKTQYF.

J is TRBJ1-5 and V is TRBV6-5; weak D call: TRBD1 (6 bases). Germline V gene lookup returns CDR1 MNHEY and CDR2 SVGAGI. This CDR3 is 15 amino acids long. V shed 5 bases and J shed 0 bases, with 11 bases lying between them. CDR3 sequence: CASSTGHYSNQPQHF. The CDR3 nucleotides read TGTGCCAGCAGTACAGGGCACTATAGCAATCAGCCCCAGCATTTT.

This sequence joins TRBV6-1 and TRBJ2-1, with 7 bases matching TRBD1. V dropped 7 bases and J dropped 3; count of bases not matched to a gene: 9. This CDR3 comprises 15 residues. Germline V gene sequence: CDR1 MNHNS, CDR2 SASEGT. CDR3 nucleotide sequence: TGTGCCAGCAAGCCCGACAGGGCGGGCTACAATGAGCAGTTCTTC. Its protein is CASKPDRAGYNEQFF.